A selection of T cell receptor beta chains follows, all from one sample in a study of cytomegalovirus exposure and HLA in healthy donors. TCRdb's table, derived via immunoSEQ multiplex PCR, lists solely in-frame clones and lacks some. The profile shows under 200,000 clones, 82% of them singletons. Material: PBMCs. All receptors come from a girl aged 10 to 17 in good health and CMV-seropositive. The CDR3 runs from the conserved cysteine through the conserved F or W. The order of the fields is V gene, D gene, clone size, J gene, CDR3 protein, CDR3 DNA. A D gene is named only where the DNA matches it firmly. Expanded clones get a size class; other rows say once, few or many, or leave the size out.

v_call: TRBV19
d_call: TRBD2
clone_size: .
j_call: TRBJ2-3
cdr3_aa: CASSGTSGLTDTQYF
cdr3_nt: TGTGCCAGTAGTGGGACTAGCGGCCTGACAGATACGCAGTATTTT

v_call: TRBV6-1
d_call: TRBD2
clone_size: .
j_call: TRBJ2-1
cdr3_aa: CASSEGTSGSGEQFF
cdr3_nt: TGTGCCAGCAGCGAAGGGACTAGCGGGAGTGGAGAGCAGTTCTTC

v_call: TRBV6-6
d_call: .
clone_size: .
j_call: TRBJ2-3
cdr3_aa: CASSYSRSSSTDTQYF
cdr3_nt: TGTGCCAGCAGTTACTCGAGAAGTTCTTCCACAGATACGCAGTATTTT

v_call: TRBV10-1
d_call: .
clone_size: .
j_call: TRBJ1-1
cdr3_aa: CASSTGTPGTEAFF
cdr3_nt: TGCGCCAGCTCGACCGGGACTCCTGGCACTGAAGCTTTCTTT

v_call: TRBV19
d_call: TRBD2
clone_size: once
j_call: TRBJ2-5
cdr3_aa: CASSTGGRETQYF
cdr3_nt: TGTGCCAGTAGTACGGGCGGGAGGGAGACCCAGTACTTC

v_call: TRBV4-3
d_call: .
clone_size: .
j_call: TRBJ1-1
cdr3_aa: CASSQVLQGRNTEAFF
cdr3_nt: TGCGCCAGCAGCCAGGTTCTCCAGGGGCGGAACACTGAAGCTTTCTTT

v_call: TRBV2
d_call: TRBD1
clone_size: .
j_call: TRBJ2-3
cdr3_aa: CASSWTGGNTQYF
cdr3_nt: TGTGCCAGCAGTTGGACAGGAGGAAATACGCAGTATTTT

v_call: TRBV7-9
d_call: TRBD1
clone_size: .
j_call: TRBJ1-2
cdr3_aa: CASSPGTERKSYTF
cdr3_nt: TGTGCCAGCAGCCCAGGGACAGAGAGAAAGAGCTACACCTTC

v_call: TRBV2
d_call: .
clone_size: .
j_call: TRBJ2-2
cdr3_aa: CASSGLNTGELFF
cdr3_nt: TGTGCCAGCAGCGGACTCAACACCGGGGAGCTGTTTTTT

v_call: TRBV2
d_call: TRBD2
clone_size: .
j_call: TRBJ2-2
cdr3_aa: CASRDTSGGAGELFF
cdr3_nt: TGTGCCAGCAGGGACACTAGCGGGGGGGCCGGGGAGCTGTTTTTT

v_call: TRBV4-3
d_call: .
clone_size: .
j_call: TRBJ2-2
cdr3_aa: CASSQDLTGPGRYTGELFF
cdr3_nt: TGCGCCAGCAGCCAAGATTTAACAGGGCCAGGGCGGTACACCGGGGAGCTGTTTTTT

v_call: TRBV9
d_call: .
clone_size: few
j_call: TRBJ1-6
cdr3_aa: CASSVTGYSPLHF
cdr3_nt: TGTGCCAGCAGCGTCACAGGGTACTCACCCCTCCACTTT

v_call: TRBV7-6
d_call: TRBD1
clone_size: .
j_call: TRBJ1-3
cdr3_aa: CASSPKTGLGNTIYF
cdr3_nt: TGTGCCAGCAGCCCAAAGACAGGGCTGGGAAACACCATATATTTT

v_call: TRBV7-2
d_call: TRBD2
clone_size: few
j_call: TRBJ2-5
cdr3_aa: CASIGLAGVQAETQYF
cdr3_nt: TGTGCCAGCATAGGACTAGCGGGAGTTCAGGCGGAGACCCAGTACTTC

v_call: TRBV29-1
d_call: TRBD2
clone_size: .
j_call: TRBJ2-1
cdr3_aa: CSARTSGSYNEQFF
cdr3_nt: TGCAGCGCCCGGACTAGCGGCTCCTACAATGAGCAGTTCTTC

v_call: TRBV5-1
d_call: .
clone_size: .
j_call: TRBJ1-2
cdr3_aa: CASSLRAVHLNYGYTF
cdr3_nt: TGCGCCAGCAGCTTGCGTGCGGTCCACCTAAACTATGGCTACACCTTC

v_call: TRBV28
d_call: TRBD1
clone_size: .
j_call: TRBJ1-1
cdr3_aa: CASSLPSGTGDTEAFF
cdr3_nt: TGTGCCAGCAGTCTACCTTCCGGGACAGGGGATACTGAAGCTTTCTTT

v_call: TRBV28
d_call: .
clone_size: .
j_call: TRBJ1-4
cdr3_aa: CASSFRRTLAEKLFF
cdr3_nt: TGTGCCAGCAGTTTTCGGAGGACCCTAGCCGAAAAACTGTTTTTT

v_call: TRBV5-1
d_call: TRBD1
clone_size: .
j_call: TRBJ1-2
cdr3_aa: CASSVDRSNYGYTF
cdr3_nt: TGCGCCAGCAGCGTGGACAGGAGTAACTATGGCTACACCTTC

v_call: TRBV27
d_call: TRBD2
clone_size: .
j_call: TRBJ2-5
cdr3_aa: CASSPPTSGRAAVETQYF
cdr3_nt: TGTGCCAGCAGTCCCCCGACTAGCGGGAGGGCCGCGGTTGAGACCCAGTACTTC

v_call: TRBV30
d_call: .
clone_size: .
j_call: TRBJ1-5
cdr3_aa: CAWSLGTTPGGNQPQHF
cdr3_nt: TGTGCCTGGAGTCTTGGGACTACCCCCGGGGGCAATCAGCCCCAGCATTTT

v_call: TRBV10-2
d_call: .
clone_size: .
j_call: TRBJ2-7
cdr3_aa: CASSELYGEYEQYF
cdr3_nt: TGCGCCAGCAGTGAGTTATACGGGGAATACGAGCAGTACTTC

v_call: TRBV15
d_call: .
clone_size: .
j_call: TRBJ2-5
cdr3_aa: CATSRAGGDETQYF
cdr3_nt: TGTGCCACCAGCAGAGCTGGCGGGGACGAGACCCAGTACTTC

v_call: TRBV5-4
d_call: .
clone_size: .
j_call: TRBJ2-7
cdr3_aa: CASSLDRGEQYF
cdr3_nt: TGTGCCAGCAGCTTGGACCGGGGCGAGCAGTACTTC

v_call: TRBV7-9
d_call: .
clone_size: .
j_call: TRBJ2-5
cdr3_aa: CASSAGGGAETQYF
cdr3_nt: TGTGCCAGCAGCGCAGGGGGAGGTGCGGAGACCCAGTACTTC

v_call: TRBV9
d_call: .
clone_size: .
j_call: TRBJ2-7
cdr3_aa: CASSVGGETYEQYF
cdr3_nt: TGTGCCAGCAGCGTAGGGGGAGAAACCTACGAGCAGTACTTC

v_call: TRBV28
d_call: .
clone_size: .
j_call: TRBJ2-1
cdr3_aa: CASSLGPSQGNEQFF
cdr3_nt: TGTGCCAGCAGTTTAGGGCCAAGCCAGGGCAATGAGCAGTTCTTC

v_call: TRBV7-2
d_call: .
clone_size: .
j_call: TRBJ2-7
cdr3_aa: CASSLGPRPGYEQYF
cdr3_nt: TGTGCCAGCAGCTTAGGGCCGCGTCCAGGGTACGAGCAGTACTTC

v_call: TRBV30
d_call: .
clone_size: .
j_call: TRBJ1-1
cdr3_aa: CAAKGQKNTEAFF
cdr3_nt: TGTGCCGCTAAAGGACAGAAAAACACTGAAGCTTTCTTT

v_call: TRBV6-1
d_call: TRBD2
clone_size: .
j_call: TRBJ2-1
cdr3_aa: CASGASGSAYNEQFF
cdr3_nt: TGTGCCAGCGGGGCTAGCGGGAGTGCATACAATGAGCAGTTCTTC

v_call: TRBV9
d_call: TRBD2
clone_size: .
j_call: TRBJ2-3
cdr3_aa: CASSVGSSGYTDTQYF
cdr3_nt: TGTGCCAGCAGCGTAGGGTCTAGCGGATACACAGATACGCAGTATTTT

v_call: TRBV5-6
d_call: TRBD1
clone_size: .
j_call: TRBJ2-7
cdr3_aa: CASSGTTGGLKQYF
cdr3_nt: TGTGCCAGCAGCGGTACGACAGGGGGCTTAAAGCAGTACTTC

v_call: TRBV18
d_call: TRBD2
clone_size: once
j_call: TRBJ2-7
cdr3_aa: CASCPGGREYEQYF
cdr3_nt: TGTGCCAGCTGCCCGGGCGGGAGGGAGTACGAGCAGTACTTC

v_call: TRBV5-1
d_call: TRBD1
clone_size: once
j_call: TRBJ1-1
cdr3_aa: CASTLTGGGTEAFF
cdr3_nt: TGCGCCAGCACCCTAACAGGGGGCGGCACTGAAGCTTTCTTT

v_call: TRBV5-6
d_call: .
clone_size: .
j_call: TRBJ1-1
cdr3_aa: CASSLELGLNTEAFF
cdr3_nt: TGTGCCAGCAGCTTGGAATTGGGACTCAACACTGAAGCTTTCTTT

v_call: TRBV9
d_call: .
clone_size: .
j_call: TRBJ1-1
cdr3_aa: CASSVARAGTEAFF
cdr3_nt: TGTGCCAGCAGCGTAGCCAGGGCTGGCACTGAAGCTTTCTTT

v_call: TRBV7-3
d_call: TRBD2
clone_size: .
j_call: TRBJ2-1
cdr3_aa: CASSLTSGGAYEQFF
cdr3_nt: TGTGCCAGCAGCTTAACTAGCGGGGGGGCCTATGAGCAGTTCTTC

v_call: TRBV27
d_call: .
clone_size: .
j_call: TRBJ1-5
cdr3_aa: CASSTGSGNQPQHF
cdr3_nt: TGTGCCAGCAGTACGGGGTCTGGCAATCAGCCCCAGCATTTT

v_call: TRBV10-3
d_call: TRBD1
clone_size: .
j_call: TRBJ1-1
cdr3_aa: CAISVLQGRLPNTEAFF
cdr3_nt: TGTGCCATCAGTGTCCTACAGGGGCGGCTCCCTAACACTGAAGCTTTCTTT

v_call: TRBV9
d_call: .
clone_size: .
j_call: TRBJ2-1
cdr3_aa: CASNPGGLSYNEQFF
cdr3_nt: TGTGCCAGCAACCCGGGGGGCCTGTCCTACAATGAGCAGTTCTTC

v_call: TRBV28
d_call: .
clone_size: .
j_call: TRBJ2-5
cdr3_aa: CASSAQGSETQYF
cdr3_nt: TGTGCCAGCAGTGCGCAGGGTTCGGAGACCCAGTACTTC

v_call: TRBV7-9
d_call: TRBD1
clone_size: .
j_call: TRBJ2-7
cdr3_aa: CASSLLVSSDREYEQYF
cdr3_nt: TGTGCCAGCAGCTTATTGGTATCCTCGGACAGGGAGTACGAGCAGTACTTC

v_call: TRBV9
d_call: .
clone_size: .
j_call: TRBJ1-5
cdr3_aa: CASSARAGQGQPQHF
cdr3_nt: TGTGCCAGCAGCGCCCGGGCGGGGCAGGGTCAGCCCCAGCATTTT

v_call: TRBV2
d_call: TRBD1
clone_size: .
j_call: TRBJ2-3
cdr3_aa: CASSVAGGASGTQYF
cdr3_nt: TGTGCCAGCAGTGTTGCAGGGGGCGCCTCAGGTACGCAGTATTTT

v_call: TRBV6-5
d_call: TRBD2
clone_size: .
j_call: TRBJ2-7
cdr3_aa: CASSSIGTSLSYEQYF
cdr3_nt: TGTGCCAGCAGTTCGATAGGGACTAGCCTCTCCTACGAGCAGTACTTC

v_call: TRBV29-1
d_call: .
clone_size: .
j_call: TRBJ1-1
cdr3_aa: CSVGNRAEAFF
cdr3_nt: TGCAGCGTCGGCAACAGGGCGGAAGCTTTCTTT